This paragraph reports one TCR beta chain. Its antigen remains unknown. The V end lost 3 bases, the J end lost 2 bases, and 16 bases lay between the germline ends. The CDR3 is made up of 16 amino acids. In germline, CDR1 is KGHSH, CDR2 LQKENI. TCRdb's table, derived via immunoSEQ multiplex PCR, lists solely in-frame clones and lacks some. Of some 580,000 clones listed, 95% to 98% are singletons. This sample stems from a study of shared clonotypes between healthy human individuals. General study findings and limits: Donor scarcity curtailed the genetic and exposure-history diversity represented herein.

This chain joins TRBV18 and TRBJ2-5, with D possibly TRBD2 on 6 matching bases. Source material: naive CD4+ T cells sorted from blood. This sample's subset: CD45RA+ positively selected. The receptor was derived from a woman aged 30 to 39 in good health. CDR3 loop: CASSPRVPGEQETQYF. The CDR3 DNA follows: TGTGCCAGCTCACCCCGTGTGCCGGGGGAGCAAGAGACCCAGTACTTC.